This TCR beta chain came from a study of T cells in localized non-small cell lung cancer. Study-wide points: Only one tumor region went through sequencing, so heterogeneity may still be there.

Libraries were prepared by immunoSEQ multiplex PCR; TCRdb keeps only in-frame clonotypes and omits some of them. This sample carries about 35,000 clones, about 91% of them seen once, and the ten largest clones take about 10%. The length of the CDR3 is 13 residues. CDR1 and CDR2 (germline): SGHDN, FVKESK. V was clipped by 3 bases and J by 0 bases, with 5 bases between them. Only a few counts were recorded for this clone. What it binds is not known. The J gene is TRBJ1-1, the V gene TRBV14, with unresolved D. The source is a female donor older than 55 with stage II lung adenocarcinoma. Sequenced material: peripheral blood mononuclear cells, taken before any cancer treatment. Here the CDR3 reads CASSQQLNTEAFF. Written as DNA, the CDR3 is TGTGCCAGCAGCCAGCAGCTGAACACTGAAGCTTTCTTT.